The 9 T cell receptor beta chains given below trace back to one sample, sequenced in a study of cytomegalovirus exposure and HLA in healthy donors. Primers: 60 Vbeta forward and 13 Jbeta reverse. The repertoire was sequenced with immunoSEQ multiplex PCR; TCRdb's copy has only in-frame clones and lacks some. The data include approximately 100,000 clones; the top ten clones carry about 0.59%. Material: PBMCs. These receptors all stem from a man between 45 and 60 years old in good health and CMV-seronegative.

The chain couples TRBV10-3 to TRBJ2-7, with TRBD1 matching over 11 bases. The CDR3 has 14 amino acids. J lost 3 bases, V lost 6 bases, and 4 bases had no gene match. Germline V gene sequence: CDR1 ENHRY, CDR2 SYGVKD. CDR3 in DNA: TGTGCCATCAGAGCCGGGACAGGGGGCTACGAGCAGTACTTC. Translation: CAIRAGTGGYEQYF.

The chain couples TRBV7-9 to TRBJ2-7; weak D call: TRBD1 (5 bases). The CDR3 is 17 residues long. V was cut by 1 base and J by 7 bases, with 23 bases left in between. Germline values: CDR1 SEHNR, CDR2 FQNEAQ (reference sequence). CDR3 loop: CASSLVVGRQTPREQYF. The CDR3 coding sequence is TGTGCCAGCAGCTTAGTCGTCGGCCGACAGACTCCTCGAGAGCAGTACTTC.

The chain joins TRBV18 to TRBJ1-1; no firm D call. Germline V gives CDR1 KGHSH, CDR2 LQKENI. This CDR3 is 13 amino acids long. V was trimmed by 8 bases and J by 6 bases, leaving 16 bases between them. The CDR3 loop is CASAGDLAAEAFF. The CDR3 DNA sequence: TGTGCCAGCGCTGGAGATTTAGCGGCTGAAGCTTTCTTT.

This rearrangement joins TRBV18 to TRBJ2-7; D perhaps matches TRBD1 (5 bases). The germline CDR1 and CDR2 sequences are KGHSH and LQKENI. The V end was cut by 3 bases, the J end by 1 base, with 16 bases between. This CDR3 comprises 16 residues. This chain's CDR3 is CASSPPGQGGSYEQYF. The CDR3, as DNA: TGTGCCAGCTCACCCCCTGGCCAGGGTGGTTCCTACGAGCAGTACTTC.

V and J are TRBV19 and TRBJ2-7, with 11 bases matching TRBD1. CDR3 length: 14 residues. Trimming removed 6 bases from V and 5 bases from J; junction bases left unmatched: 6. The germline gives CDR1 LNHDA, CDR2 SQIVND (reference sequence). This CDR3 reads CASSGTGGRNEQYF. CDR3 nucleotide sequence: TGTGCCAGTAGCGGGACAGGGGGAAGGAACGAGCAGTACTTC. Drawing the rest from reference TRBV19 and TRBJ2-7, the complete variable domain is DGGITQSPKYLFRKEGQNVTLSCEQNLNHDAMYWYRQDPGQGLRLIYYSQIVNDFQKGDIAEGYSVSREKKESFPLTVTSAQKNPTAFYLCASSGTGGRNEQYFGPGTRLTVT.

This sequence joins TRBV6-5 and TRBJ1-1; the D gene is possibly TRBD1 (6 bases). Per the germline V gene, CDR1 is MNHEY and CDR2 is SVGAGI. Trimming pared 6 bases from V and 0 bases from J, leaving 8 bases between. The CDR3 consists of 13 residues. CDR3 sequence (DNA): TGTGCCAGCAGGCAGGGGCTGAACACTGAAGCTTTCTTT. Protein product: CASRQGLNTEAFF.

The chain combines TRBV4-2 with TRBJ2-7, with a weak D call TRBD1 (6 bases). Germline loops: CDR1 LGHNA, CDR2 YNFKEQ. Trimming took 4 bases from V and 6 from J, leaving 10 bases between them. The CDR3 is made up of 12 amino acids. CDR3 in amino acids: CASSLTGSEQYF. The CDR3 DNA follows: TGTGCCAGCAGCCTAACAGGGTCCGAGCAGTACTTC.

This chain links TRBV7-2 with TRBJ1-4, with TRBD1 matching over 9 bases. The V gene end was trimmed by 4 bases and the J gene end by 7 bases; junction bases not matched to a gene: 4. The CDR3 spans 14 residues. Germline lookup yields CDR1 SGHTA and CDR2 FQGNSA. The CDR3 DNA sequence: TGTGCCAGCAGCTCGGGACAGGGTGCTGAAAAACTGTTTTTT. Translating gives CASSSGQGAEKLFF.

The V and J genes are TRBV5-8 and TRBJ2-7; 9 bases match TRBD1. From germline, CDR1 is SGHTS and CDR2 YDEGEE. V gave up 4 bases and J gave up 1 base; unmatched junction bases: 3. This CDR3 is built from 14 residues. CDR3 residues: CASSVQGASYEQYF. In DNA form, the CDR3 reads TGTGCCAGCAGCGTACAGGGGGCGTCCTACGAGCAGTACTTC.